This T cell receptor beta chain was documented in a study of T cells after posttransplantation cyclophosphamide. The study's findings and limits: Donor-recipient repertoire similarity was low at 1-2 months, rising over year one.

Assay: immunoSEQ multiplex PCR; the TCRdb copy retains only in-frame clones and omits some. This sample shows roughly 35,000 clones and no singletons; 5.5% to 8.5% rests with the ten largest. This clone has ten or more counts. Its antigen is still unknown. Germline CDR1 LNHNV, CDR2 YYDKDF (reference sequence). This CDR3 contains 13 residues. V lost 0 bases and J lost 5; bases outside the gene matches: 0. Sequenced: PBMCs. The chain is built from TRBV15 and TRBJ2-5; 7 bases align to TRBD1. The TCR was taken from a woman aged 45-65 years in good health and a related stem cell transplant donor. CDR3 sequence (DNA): TGTGCCACCAGCAGAGAACAGGGGGAGACCCAGTACTTC. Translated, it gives CATSREQGETQYF. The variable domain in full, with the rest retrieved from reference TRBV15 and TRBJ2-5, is DAMVIQNPRYQVTQFGKPVTLSCSQTLNHNVMYWYQQKSSQAPKLLFHYYDKDFNNEADTPDNFQSRRPNTSFCFLDIRSPGLGDTAMYLCATSREQGETQYFGPGTRLLVL.